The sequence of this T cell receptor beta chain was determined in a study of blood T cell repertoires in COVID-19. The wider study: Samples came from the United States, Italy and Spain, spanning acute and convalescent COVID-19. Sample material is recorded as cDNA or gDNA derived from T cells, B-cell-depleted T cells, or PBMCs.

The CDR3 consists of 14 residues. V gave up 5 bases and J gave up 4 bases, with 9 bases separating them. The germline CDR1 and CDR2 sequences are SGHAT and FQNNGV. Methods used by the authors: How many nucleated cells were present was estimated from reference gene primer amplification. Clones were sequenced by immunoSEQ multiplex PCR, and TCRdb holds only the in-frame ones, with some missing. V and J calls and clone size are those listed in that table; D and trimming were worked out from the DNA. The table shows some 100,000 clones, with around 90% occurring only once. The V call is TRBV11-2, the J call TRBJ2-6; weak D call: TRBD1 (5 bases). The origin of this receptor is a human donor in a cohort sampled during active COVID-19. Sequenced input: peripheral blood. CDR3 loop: CASSRGSGANVLTF. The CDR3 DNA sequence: TGTGCCAGCAGCAGGGGTTCCGGGGCCAACGTCCTGACTTTC.